Below are 6 T cell receptor beta chains sequenced from a single sample in a study of metastatic and nonmetastatic thyroid tumors. With MiXCR, TCRdb reprocessed the PCR reads. The table has 34,000 or so clones, about 17% seen once. Before thyroid surgery, none of the patients had received any treatment. Sequencing was done on a sample of blood. Receptors originate from a female donor with papillary thyroid cancer or a benign thyroid nodule (not recorded which). Some clones in this sample may be carry-over from other donors' samples.

This clone was counted many times. This chain joins TRBV20-1 and TRBJ2-5, with unresolved D. The germline V and J ends were trimmed by 5 bases and 1 base, with 14 bases remaining between them. CDR1 is DFQATT and CDR2 is SNEGSKA in the germline V gene (reference sequence). CDR3 size: 14 residues. The CDR3 is CSAHKRLRQETQYF. The CDR3, as DNA: TGCAGTGCTCACAAAAGACTGCGCCAAGAGACCCAGTACTTC.

This clone was recorded once. The CDR3 nucleotides are TGTGCCAGCAGCTTGTCTCGGGGGCGCGGCTACGAGCAGTACTTC. Residues: CASSLSRGRGYEQYF. The chain recombines TRBV11-2 with TRBJ2-7; either TRBD1 or TRBD2 may fit D (6 bases each). Germline V gene data show CDR1 as SGHAT and CDR2 as FQNNGV. V gave up 3 bases and J gave up 3 bases, with 15 bases separating them. The CDR3 loop spans 15 amino acids.

This clone was detected ten times or more. The chain uses TRBV5-1 and TRBJ2-3; 8 nucleotides align to TRBD2. The CDR3 totals 16 residues. With 0 bases clipped from V and 2 bases from J, the junction kept 5 bases outside the gene matches. Germline lookup yields CDR1 SGHRS and CDR2 YFSETQ. The CDR3 spells CASSLGLATYTDTQYF. DNA of the CDR3: TGCGCCAGCAGCTTGGGACTAGCGACCTACACAGATACGCAGTATTTT.

The gene calls are TRBV20-1 and TRBJ1-1; weak D call: TRBD1 (6 bases). The CDR3 extends over 13 amino acids. Trimming left V 5 bases short and J 2 bases short, with 12 bases between. Per the germline V gene, CDR1 is DFQATT and CDR2 is SNEGSKA (reference sequence). The CDR3 loop reads CSAVGQTNTEAFF. In DNA form, the CDR3 reads TGCAGTGCTGTTGGACAGACCAACACTGAAGCTTTCTTT.

This clone was counted only a few times. V usage is TRBV6-2 or TRBV6-3 and J usage is TRBJ2-3; weak D call: TRBD1 (6 bases). This CDR3 is 15 amino acids long. In germline, CDR1 is MNHEY, CDR2 SVGEGT. The germline V and J ends were trimmed by 10 bases and 0 bases, with 17 bases remaining between them. The DNA of the CDR3 is TGTGCCATCTGTTACAGGGACGGAAGCACAGATACGCAGTATTTT. As protein: CAICYRDGSTDTQYF.

This clone was detected ten times or more. A read error may explain this, as a much larger clone is one base away. V and J are TRBV28 and TRBJ1-2; D is unresolved. Germline values: CDR1 MDHEN, CDR2 SYDVKM. The V end was cut by 5 bases, the J end by 4 bases, with 17 bases between. This CDR3 is built from 15 residues. This CDR3 is CASSAPGVGIYGYTF. The CDR3 DNA reads TGTGCCAGCAGTGCACCCGGGGTGGGGATCTATGGCTACACCTTC.